This TCR beta chain stems from a study of T cells in Graves' hyperthyroidism and ophthalmopathy. Study-wide points: For ophthalmopathy, model prediction preceded onset by a median approximately 6 months. Among thyroid clonotypes expanded above 0.001, most also appeared in blood.

TCR beta CDR3 regions were amplified from RNA. RT-PCR in the first round (using the HTBI primer set) targeted the TCR CDR3. A single record per CDR3 protein comes from TCRdb applying MiXCR to the multiplex PCR reads. Among fewer than 750,000 distinct CDR3 sequences, about 15% were seen once, and the ten largest hold 4% to 5.5%. From roughly 9.2 ml of fresh peripheral blood, PBMCs were isolated. In its sample, this clonotype was seen many times. Its antigen is unknown. CDR1 is LNHNV and CDR2 is YYDKDF in the germline V gene (reference sequence). The CDR3 is 15 amino acids. The V and J ends lost 4 bases and 0 bases, in that order; junction bases with no gene match: 6.

Sequencing used blood. The origin of this receptor is a woman in her 40s with Graves' ophthalmopathy. The V gene is TRBV15, the J gene TRBJ2-7, with TRBD1 identical over 7 bases. The CDR3 here is CATSIIRDSSYEQYF. CDR3 DNA: TGTGCCACCAGCATCATACGGGACAGCTCCTACGAGCAGTACTTC.